This is a list of T cell receptor beta chains from one sample in a study of technical replicates of blood from a handful of donors. TCRdb's table, derived via immunoSEQ multiplex PCR, lists solely in-frame clones and lacks some. The sample has over 50,000 clones; 90% to 95% are singletons. Sequencing was performed on PBMCs. These receptors all come from a human donor in good health. Some clones in this sample may be carry-over from other donors' samples. The conserved cysteine and the conserved F or W are not part of the CDR3 here.

v_gene	j_gene	CDR3aa
TRBV11-1	TRBJ2-1	ASSRGQNNEQF
TRBV7-6	TRBJ2-1	ASSHTSLGRIINEQF
TRBV18	TRBJ1-2	ASSLAGTVNYGYT
TRBV29-1	TRBJ2-1	SVVPTSGGEQF
TRBV7-9	TRBJ2-5	ASSLVSAVQTQY
TRBV5-4	TRBJ1-3	ASSLPGASSSGNTIY
TRBV5-1	TRBJ1-1	ASSLGRGQGTEAF
TRBV30	TRBJ1-1	AWSGQGDTEAF
TRBV9	TRBJ1-2	ASSTRGRDRDQANYGYT
TRBV30	TRBJ1-1	AWARGWGTEAF
TRBV18	TRBJ2-7	ASSPPDSYSYEQY
TRBV30	TRBJ1-5	AWSLGGRGEPQH
TRBV19	TRBJ2-7	ASSIDQGGYEQY
TRBV7-6	TRBJ2-3	ASSPLGGSNTDTQY
TRBV6-1	TRBJ1-1	ASTGTMNTEAF
TRBV30	TRBJ2-7	ALSGERGTLGQY
TRBV11-2	TRBJ1-5	ASSHTGFGNQPQH
TRBV29-1	TRBJ2-3	SVEAVVNTQY
TRBV6-5	TRBJ1-3	ASSYSRLVAGNTIY
TRBV9	TRBJ2-7	ASSMGLAADEQY
TRBV5-8	TRBJ2-5	ASSRDRAGETQY
TRBV7-9	TRBJ1-4	ASSLTPNSPEKLF